This TCR beta chain was profiled in a study of blood T cell repertoires in COVID-19. Background on the study: Samples of COVID-19 (acute and convalescent) were obtained from the United States, Italy and Spain. The analysed material was cDNA or gDNA that came from T cells, B-cell-depleted T cells, or PBMCs.

There are 15 residues in the CDR3. Germline V gives CDR1 MNHEY, CDR2 SVGAGI. The trim removed 6 bases at V and 7 bases at J, leaving 9 bases unmatched. In the original processing: How many nucleated cells were present was estimated from reference gene primer amplification. TCRdb keeps only in-frame clones here, not all; method: immunoSEQ multiplex PCR. V and J calls and clone size are as listed in that table; D and trimming were resolved from the DNA. The sample holds 60,000 or so clones; roughly 88% are singletons and the top ten take more than 8.5%. Patients at the Seattle site were enrolled during active infection and followed longitudinally.

The sequenced sample was peripheral blood. V and J are TRBV6-5 and TRBJ1-5, with TRBD1 matching 10 bases. This clonotype was sampled from a man aged 25-45 years with COVID-19, enrolled during active disease. CDR3 in amino acids: CASRRGTGAGQPQHF. CDR3 sequence (DNA): TGTGCCAGCAGAAGAGGGACAGGGGCCGGACAGCCCCAGCATTTT.